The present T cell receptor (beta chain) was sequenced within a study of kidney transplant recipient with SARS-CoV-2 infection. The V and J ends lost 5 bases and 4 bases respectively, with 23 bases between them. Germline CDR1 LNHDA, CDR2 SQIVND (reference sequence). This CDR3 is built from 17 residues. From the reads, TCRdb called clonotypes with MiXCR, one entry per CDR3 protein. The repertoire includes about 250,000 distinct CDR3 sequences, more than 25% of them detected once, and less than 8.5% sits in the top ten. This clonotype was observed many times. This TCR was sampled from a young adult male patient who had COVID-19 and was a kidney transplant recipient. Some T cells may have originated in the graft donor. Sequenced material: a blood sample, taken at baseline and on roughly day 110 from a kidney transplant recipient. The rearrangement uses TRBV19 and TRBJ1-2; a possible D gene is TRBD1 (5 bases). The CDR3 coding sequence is TGTGCCAGTAGTCCAAAGCGGACAAATCGAAAGACCTATGGCTACACCTTC. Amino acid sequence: CASSPKRTNRKTYGYTF.